The present TCR beta chain was sequenced within a study of vaccination and CD4 T cells after COVID-19. Across the whole study: Convalescent cases consisted of six males and four females, of whom two were Hispanic. Stimulation of the cells used overlapping spike peptide pools from SARS-CoV-2 and from the common cold coronaviruses HCoV-NL63, HCoV-OC43 and HCoV-229E. Findings and limits, study-wide: Convalescent patients saw a median about 85% of their reactive clones show up only after vaccination.

The Oncomine TCR Beta short-read assay was applied to DNA of cultured CD4+ T cells. TCRdb used MiXCR to reprocess the PCR reads, holding one entry per CDR3 protein. The table lists about 15,000 distinct CDR3 sequences, roughly 75% of them singletons, with under 13% in the top ten. Notes on this clonotype: Its cognate antigen is unknown. The junction shows a germline mismatch at one end, possibly a read error.

Noted treatment: approximately 9-day PBMC culture with coronavirus spike peptide pools or control peptides (ViraFEST assay). The source of this sequence is a human donor who had recovered from COVID-19. Source material: CD4+ T cells from blood, cultured in vitro.

The CDR3: CASSSRGGTYYNEQFF. The DNA of the CDR3 is TGCGCCAGCAGCTCACGGGGCGGGACTTACTACAATGAGCAGTTCTTC. The chain couples TRBV7-8 to TRBJ2-1; D is possibly TRBD2 (6 bases). The CDR3 runs 16 residues. Germline V gene sequence: CDR1 SGHVS, CDR2 FQNEAQ.